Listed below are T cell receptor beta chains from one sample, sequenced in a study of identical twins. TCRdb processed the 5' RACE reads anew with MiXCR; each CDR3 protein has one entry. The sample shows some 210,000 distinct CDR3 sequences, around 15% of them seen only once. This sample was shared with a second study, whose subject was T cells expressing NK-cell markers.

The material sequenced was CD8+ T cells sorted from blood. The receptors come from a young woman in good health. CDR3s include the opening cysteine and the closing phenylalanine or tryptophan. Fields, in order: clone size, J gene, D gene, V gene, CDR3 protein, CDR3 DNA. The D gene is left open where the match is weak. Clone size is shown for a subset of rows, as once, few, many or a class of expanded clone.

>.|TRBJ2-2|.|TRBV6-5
CASSYLGDGTGELFF
TGTGCCAGCAGTTACCTGGGGGATGGCACCGGGGAGCTGTTTTTT
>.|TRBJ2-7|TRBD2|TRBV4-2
CASSQETSGSYEQYF
TGTGCCAGCAGCCAGGAGACTAGCGGGAGTTATGAGCAGTACTTC
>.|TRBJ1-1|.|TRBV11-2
CASSSSPGEAFF
TGTGCCAGCAGCTCGAGCCCTGGAGAAGCTTTCTTT
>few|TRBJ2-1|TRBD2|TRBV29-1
CSVEGLAGGYNEQFF
TGCAGCGTTGAAGGGCTAGCGGGGGGATACAATGAGCAGTTCTTC
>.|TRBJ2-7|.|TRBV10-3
CAISELSTYEQYF
TGTGCCATCAGTGAGTTATCTACCTACGAGCAGTACTTC
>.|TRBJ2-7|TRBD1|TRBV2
CARGQGAYEQYF
TGTGCCAGAGGACAGGGAGCCTACGAGCAGTACTTC
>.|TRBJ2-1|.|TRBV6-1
CASAPSGQSRPPANEQFF
TGTGCCAGCGCCCCATCCGGCCAGAGCAGGCCTCCGGCCAATGAGCAGTTCTTC
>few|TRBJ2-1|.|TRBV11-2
CASSDSRVEQFF
TGTGCCAGCAGCGATAGCAGGGTTGAGCAGTTCTTC
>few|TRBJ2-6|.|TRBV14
CASSQANGGGANVLTF
TGTGCCAGCAGCCAAGCCAACGGGGGAGGGGCCAACGTCCTGACTTTC
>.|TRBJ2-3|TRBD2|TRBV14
CASSQISPSGTDTQYF
TGTGCCAGCAGCCAAATCTCTCCTAGCGGAACAGATACGCAGTATTTT
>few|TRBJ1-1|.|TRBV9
CASSVTPGNEAFF
TGTGCCAGCAGCGTAACCCCAGGGAATGAAGCTTTCTTT
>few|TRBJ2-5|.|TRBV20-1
CSARVEQETQYF
TGCAGTGCTAGAGTCGAGCAAGAGACCCAGTACTTC
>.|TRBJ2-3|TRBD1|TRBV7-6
CASSHPKMTGSSTDTQYF
TGTGCCAGCAGCCATCCAAAAATGACAGGGAGCTCCACAGATACGCAGTATTTT
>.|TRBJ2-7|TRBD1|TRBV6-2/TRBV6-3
CASSFHDRDPSYEQYF
TGTGCCAGCAGCTTCCACGACAGGGACCCATCCTACGAGCAGTACTTC
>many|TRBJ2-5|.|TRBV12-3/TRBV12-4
CASSLTEREETQYF
TGTGCCAGCAGTTTAACTGAGCGGGAAGAGACCCAGTACTTC
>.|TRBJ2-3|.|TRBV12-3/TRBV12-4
CASIYRDTSTDTQYF
TGTGCCAGCATCTACCGGGACACCAGCACAGATACGCAGTATTTT
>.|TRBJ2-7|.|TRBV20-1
CSALIPGPSTYEQYF
TGCAGTGCCCTAATACCGGGCCCCAGCACCTACGAGCAGTACTTC
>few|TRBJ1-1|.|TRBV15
CATTLGGTEAFF
TGTGCCACCACTTTAGGGGGCACTGAAGCTTTCTTT
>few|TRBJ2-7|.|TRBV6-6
CASGERDYEQYF
TGTGCCAGCGGAGAGCGTGACTACGAGCAGTACTTC
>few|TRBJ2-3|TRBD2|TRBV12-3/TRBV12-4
CASSWRLAGRTDTQYF
TGTGCCAGCAGTTGGCGACTAGCGGGGAGAACAGATACGCAGTATTTT
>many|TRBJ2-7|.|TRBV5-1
CASSAAGQDQGQYF
TGCGCCAGCAGCGCGGCCGGACAAGATCAGGGGCAGTACTTC
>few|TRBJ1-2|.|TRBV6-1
CASSPATVYYGYTF
TGTGCCAGCAGCCCCGCAACAGTTTACTATGGCTACACCTTC
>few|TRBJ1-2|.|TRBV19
CASRGTYYGYTF
TGTGCCAGTAGAGGGACATACTATGGCTACACCTTC
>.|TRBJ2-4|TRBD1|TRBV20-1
CSAVVAQGKNIQYF
TGCAGTGCTGTGGTGGCACAGGGGAAAAACATTCAGTACTTC
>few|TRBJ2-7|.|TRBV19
CASSQMTAGPYEQYF
TGTGCCAGTAGCCAAATGACAGCGGGCCCCTACGAGCAGTACTTC
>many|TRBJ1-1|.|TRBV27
CASSYGLNTEAFF
TGTGCCAGCAGTTACGGGCTGAACACTGAAGCTTTCTTT
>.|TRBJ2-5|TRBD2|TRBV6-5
CASSYSMVLAGGPEETQYF
TGTGCCAGCAGTTACTCGATGGTCCTAGCGGGAGGGCCGGAAGAGACCCAGTACTTC
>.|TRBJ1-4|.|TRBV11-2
CASSFGSLRLEKLFF
TGTGCCAGCAGCTTTGGATCACTGCGTCTGGAAAAACTGTTTTTT
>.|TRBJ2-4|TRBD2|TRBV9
CASSVGGGGAKNIQYF
TGTGCCAGCAGCGTAGGGGGCGGGGGTGCCAAAAACATTCAGTACTTC
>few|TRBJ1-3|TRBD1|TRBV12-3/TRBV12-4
CASRGTGGPGNTIYF
TGTGCCAGCAGAGGGACAGGGGGCCCTGGAAACACCATATATTTT
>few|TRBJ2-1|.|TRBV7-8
CASSPWRGGSYNEQFF
TGTGCCAGCAGCCCGTGGCGGGGCGGGTCCTACAATGAGCAGTTCTTC
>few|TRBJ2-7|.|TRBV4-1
CASSQDLRGGYEQYF
TGCGCCAGCAGCCAAGATTTGAGGGGAGGCTACGAGCAGTACTTC
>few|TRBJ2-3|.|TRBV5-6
CASRKGPRHTPDTQYF
TGTGCCAGCAGAAAAGGGCCCCGACATACGCCAGATACGCAGTATTTT
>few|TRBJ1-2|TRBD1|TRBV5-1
CASSLEVTGGYGYTF
TGCGCCAGCAGCTTGGAGGTGACAGGGGGCTATGGCTACACCTTC
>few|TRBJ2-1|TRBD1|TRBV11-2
CASSLETGDYNEQFF
TGTGCCAGCAGCTTAGAGACAGGGGACTACAATGAGCAGTTCTTC
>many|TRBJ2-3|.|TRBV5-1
CASSNAASRTDTQYF
TGCGCCAGCAGCAATGCAGCCTCTCGCACAGATACGCAGTATTTT
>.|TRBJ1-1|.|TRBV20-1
CSAPGSNTEAFF
TGCAGTGCTCCGGGATCGAACACTGAAGCTTTCTTT
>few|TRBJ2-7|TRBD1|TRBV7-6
CASSFEDRGYEQYF
TGTGCCAGCAGCTTCGAGGACAGGGGCTACGAGCAGTACTTC
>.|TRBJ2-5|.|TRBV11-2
CASSDVEVLETQYF
TGTGCCAGCAGCGACGTTGAGGTTCTAGAGACCCAGTACTTC
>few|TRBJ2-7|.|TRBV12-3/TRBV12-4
CASSLGYRIYEQYF
TGTGCCAGCAGTCTAGGCTACAGAATCTACGAGCAGTACTTC
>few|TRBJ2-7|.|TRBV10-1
CASSESIFVVFYEQYF
TGCGCCAGCAGTGAGTCGATATTTGTGGTATTCTACGAGCAGTACTTC
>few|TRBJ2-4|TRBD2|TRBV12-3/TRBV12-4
CASSTGGDIQYF
TGTGCCAGCAGCACCGGGGGGGACATTCAGTACTTC
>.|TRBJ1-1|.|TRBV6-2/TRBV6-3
CASSSIRTEAFF
TGTGCCAGCAGTTCCATACGGACTGAAGCTTTCTTT
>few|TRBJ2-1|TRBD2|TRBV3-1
CASSQGSGEQFF
TGTGCCAGCAGCCAAGGTAGCGGGGAGCAGTTCTTC
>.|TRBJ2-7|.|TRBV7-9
CASSVVRGSSYEQYF
TGTGCCAGCAGCGTTGTACGAGGGAGCTCCTACGAGCAGTACTTC
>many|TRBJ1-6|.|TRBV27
CASSLYAHSPLHF
TGTGCCAGCAGTTTATATGCACACTCACCCCTCCACTTT
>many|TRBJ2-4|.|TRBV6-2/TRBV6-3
CASSYSPTKNIQYF
TGTGCCAGCAGTTACTCGCCCACCAAAAACATTCAGTACTTC
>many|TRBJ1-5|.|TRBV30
CAWSVGSNQPQHF
TGTGCCTGGAGTGTTGGCAGCAATCAGCCCCAGCATTTT
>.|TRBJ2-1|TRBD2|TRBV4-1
CAGSQKGTSGSPYNEQFF
TGCGCCGGCAGCCAGAAAGGGACTAGCGGGTCCCCCTACAATGAGCAGTTCTTC
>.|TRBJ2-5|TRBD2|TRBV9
CASSDPGGPKETQYF
TGTGCCAGCAGCGACCCGGGGGGGCCGAAAGAGACCCAGTACTTC
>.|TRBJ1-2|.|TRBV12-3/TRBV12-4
CASSFGPGYGYTF
TGTGCCAGCAGTTTTGGGCCTGGGTATGGCTACACCTTC
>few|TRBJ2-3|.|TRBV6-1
CASILGPATDTQYF
TGTGCCAGCATCCTGGGACCAGCCACAGATACGCAGTATTTT
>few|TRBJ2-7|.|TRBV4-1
CASSPQLRTAPDF
TGCGCCAGCAGCCCTCAGCTGAGGACGGCGCCTGACTTC
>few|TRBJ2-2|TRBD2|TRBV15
CATSKPLSGSTGELFF
TGTGCCACCAGCAAACCTCTGAGCGGGAGTACCGGGGAGCTGTTTTTT
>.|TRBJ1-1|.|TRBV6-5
CASSYSVSGDGGTEAFF
TGTGCCAGCAGTTACTCGGTTTCTGGGGATGGGGGCACTGAAGCTTTCTTT
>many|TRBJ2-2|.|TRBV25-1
CASTFTGELFF
TGTGCCAGCACTTTTACCGGGGAGCTGTTTTTT
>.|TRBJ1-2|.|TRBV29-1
CSVAGQGYGYTF
TGCAGCGTTGCTGGGCAGGGGTATGGCTACACCTTC
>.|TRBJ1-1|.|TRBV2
CASRGQGIEAFF
TGTGCCAGCCGAGGGCAGGGGATTGAAGCTTTCTTT
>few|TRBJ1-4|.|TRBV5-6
CASSPEGGINEKLFF
TGTGCCAGCAGCCCAGAAGGGGGGATTAATGAAAAACTGTTTTTT
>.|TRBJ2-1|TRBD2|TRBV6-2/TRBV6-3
CASSPLGLAGSYNEQFF
TGTGCCAGCAGCCCCCTAGGACTAGCGGGATCCTACAATGAGCAGTTCTTC